This T cell receptor (beta chain) stems from a study of T cell changes during pregnancy in multiple sclerosis. Some clones are missing from TCRdb's copy, which holds only in-frame ones; the method was immunoSEQ multiplex PCR. The sample holds some 27,000 clones; 89% are singletons and the top ten take approximately 0.77%. This clonotype was obtained from a female donor with multiple sclerosis, enrolled in a pregnancy study. The source was CD4+ T cells from peripheral blood mononuclear cells, collected in the second trimester of pregnancy.

The CDR3 DNA sequence: TGCGCCAGCAGCCGACCGGGACTAGCGGGGTCACGCACAGATACGCAGTATTTT. Its translation is CASSRPGLAGSRTDTQYF. The rearrangement joins TRBV4-1 to TRBJ2-3; TRBD2 matches at 13 bases. From germline, CDR1 is MGHRA and CDR2 YSYEKL. This CDR3 has 18 amino acids. Germline trimming cut 4 bases from V and 1 base from J; bases unmatched to any gene: 8.